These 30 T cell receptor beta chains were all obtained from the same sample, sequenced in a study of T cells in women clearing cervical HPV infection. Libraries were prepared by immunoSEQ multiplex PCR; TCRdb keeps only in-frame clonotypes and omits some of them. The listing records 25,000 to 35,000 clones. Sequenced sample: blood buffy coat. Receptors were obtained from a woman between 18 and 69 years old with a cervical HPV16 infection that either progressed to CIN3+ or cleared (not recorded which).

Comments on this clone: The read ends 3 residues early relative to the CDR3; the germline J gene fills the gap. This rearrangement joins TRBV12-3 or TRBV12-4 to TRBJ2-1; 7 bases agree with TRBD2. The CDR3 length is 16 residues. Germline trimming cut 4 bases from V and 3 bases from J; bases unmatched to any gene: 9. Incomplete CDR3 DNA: TGTGCCAGCAGTTCTCACACTCCGGGGGGCTACAATGAG. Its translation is CASSSHTPGGYNE. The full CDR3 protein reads CASSSHTPGGYNEQFF.

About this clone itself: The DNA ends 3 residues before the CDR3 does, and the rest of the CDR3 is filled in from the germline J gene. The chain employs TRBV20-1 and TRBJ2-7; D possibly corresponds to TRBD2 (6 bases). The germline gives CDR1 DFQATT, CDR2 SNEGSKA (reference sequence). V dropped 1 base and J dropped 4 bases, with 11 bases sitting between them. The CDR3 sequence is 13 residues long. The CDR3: CSARGGEPYEQYF. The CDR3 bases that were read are TGCAGTGCTAGAGGGGGGGAACCATACGAG.

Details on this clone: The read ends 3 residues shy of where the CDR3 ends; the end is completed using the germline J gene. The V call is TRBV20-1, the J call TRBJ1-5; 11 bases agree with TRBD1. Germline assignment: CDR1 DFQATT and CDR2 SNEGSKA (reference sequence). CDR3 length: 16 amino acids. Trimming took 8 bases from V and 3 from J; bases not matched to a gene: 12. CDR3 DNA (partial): TGCAGTTCCTTCTCCGGGACAGGGGGGCCCAATCAGCCC. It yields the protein CSSFSGTGGPNQP. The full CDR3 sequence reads CSSFSGTGGPNQPQHF.

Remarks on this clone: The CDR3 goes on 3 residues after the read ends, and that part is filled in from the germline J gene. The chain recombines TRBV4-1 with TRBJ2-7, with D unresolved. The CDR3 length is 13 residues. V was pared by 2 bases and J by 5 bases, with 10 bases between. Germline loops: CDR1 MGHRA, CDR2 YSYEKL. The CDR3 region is CASSQLLRDEQYF. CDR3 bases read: TGCGCCAGCAGCCAACTCCTACGGGACGAG.

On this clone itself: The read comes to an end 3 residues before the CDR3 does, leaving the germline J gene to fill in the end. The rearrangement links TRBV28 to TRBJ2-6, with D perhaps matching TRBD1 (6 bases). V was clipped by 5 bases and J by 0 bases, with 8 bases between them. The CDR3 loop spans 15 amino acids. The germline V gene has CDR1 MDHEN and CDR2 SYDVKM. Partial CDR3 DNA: TGTGCCAGCAGTAAACAGGGCTCTGGGGCCAACGTC. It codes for CASSKQGSGANV. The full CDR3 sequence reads CASSKQGSGANVLTF.

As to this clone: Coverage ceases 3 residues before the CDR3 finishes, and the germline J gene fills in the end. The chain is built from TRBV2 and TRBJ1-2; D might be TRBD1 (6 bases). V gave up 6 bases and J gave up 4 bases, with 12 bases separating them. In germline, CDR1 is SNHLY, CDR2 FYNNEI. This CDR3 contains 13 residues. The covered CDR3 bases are TGTGCCAGCAGGCAAGGACAGCCCTATGGC. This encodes CASRQGQPYG. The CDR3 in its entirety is CASRQGQPYGYTF.

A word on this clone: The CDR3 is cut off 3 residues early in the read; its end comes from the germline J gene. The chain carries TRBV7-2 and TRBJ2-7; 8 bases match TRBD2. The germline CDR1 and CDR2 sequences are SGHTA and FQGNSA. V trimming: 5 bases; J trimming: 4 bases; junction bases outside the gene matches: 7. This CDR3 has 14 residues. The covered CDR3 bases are TGTGCCAGCAGCCGAACCGGGACTAGTTACGAG. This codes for CASSRTGTSYE. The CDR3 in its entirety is CASSRTGTSYEQYF. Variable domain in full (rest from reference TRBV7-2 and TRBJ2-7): GAGVSQSPSNKVTEKGKDVELRCDPISGHTALYWYRQSLGQGLEFLIYFQGNSAPDKSGLPSDRFSAERTGGSVSTLTIQRTQQEDSAVYLCASSRTGTSYEQYFGPGTRLTVT.

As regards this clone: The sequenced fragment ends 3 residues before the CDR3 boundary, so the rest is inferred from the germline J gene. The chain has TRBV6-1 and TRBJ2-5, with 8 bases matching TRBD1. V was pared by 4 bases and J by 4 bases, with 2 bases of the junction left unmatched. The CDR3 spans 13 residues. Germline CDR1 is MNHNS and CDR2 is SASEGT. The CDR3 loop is CASSVDRGETQYF. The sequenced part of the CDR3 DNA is TGTGCCAGCAGTGTCGACAGGGGAGAGACC.

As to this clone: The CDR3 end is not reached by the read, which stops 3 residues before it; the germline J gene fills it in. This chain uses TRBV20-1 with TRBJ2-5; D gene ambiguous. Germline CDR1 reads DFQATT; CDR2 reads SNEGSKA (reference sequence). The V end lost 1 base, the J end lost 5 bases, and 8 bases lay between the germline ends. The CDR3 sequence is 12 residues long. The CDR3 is CSARVGGETQYF. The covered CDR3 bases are TGCAGTGCTAGAGTTGGCGGCGAGACC.

The CDR3 is CSARGVSGDYNEQFF. CDR3 bases read: TGCAGTGCTAGAGGGGTGAGCGGGGACTACAATGAG. The chain has TRBV20-1 and TRBJ2-1; 7 bases agree with TRBD2. The read comes to an end 3 residues before the CDR3 does, leaving the germline J gene to fill in the end. The germline CDR1 and CDR2 sequences are DFQATT and SNEGSKA (reference sequence). The CDR3 has 15 residues. The V and J ends lost 1 base and 3 bases, in that order; junction bases with no gene match: 6.

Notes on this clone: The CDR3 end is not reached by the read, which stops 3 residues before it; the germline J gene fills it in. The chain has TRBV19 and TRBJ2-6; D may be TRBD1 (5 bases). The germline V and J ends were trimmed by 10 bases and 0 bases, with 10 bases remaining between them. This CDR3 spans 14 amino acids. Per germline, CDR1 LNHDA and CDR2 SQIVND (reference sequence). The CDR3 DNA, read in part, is TGTGCCACCCCAGGGTACTCTGGGGCCAACGTC. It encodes CATPGYSGANV. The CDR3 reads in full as CATPGYSGANVLTF.

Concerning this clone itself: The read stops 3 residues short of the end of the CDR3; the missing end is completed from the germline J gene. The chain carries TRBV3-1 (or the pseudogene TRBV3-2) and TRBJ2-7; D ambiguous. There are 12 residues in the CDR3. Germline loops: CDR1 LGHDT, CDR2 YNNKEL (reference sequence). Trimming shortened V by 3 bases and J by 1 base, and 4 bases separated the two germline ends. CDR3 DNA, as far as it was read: TGTGCCAGCAGCCACGGTTCCTACGAG. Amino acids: CASSHGSYE. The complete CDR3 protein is CASSHGSYEQYF.

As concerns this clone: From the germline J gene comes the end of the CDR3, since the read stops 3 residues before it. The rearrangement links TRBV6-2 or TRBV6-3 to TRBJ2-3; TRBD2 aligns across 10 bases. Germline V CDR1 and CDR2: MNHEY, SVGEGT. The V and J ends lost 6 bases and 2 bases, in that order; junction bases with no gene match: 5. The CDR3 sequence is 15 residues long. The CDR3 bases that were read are TGTGCCAGCAGGCGAGCGGGGGGGTTCACAGATACG. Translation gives CASRRAGGFTDT. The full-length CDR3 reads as CASRRAGGFTDTQYF.

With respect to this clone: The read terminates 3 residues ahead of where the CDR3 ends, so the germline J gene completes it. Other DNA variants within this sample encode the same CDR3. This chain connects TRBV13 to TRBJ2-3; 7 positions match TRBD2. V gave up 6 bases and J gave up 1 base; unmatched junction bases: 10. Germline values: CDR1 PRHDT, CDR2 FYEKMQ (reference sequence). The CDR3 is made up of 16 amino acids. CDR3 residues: CASSSPLTSGTDTQYF. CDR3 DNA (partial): TGTGCCAGCAGTTCCCCCCTAACTAGCGGCACAGATACG.

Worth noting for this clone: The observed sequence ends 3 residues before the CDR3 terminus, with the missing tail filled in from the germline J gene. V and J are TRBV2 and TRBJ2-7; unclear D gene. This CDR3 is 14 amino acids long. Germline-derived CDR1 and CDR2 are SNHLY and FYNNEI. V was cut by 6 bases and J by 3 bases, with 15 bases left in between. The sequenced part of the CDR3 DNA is TGTGCCAGCAGCGATCAAAATCGCTACTACGAG. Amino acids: CASSDQNRYYE. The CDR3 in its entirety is CASSDQNRYYEQYF.

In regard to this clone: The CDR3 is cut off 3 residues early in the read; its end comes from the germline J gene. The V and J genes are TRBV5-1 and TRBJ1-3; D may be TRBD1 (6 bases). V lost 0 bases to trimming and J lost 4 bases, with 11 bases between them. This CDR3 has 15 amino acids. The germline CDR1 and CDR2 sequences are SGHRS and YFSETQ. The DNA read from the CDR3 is TGCGCCAGCAGCTTGGATTGGGGGACAGGAAACACC. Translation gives CASSLDWGTGNT. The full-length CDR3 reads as CASSLDWGTGNTIYF. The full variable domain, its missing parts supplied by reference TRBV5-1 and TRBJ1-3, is KAGVTQTPRYLIKTRGQQVTLSCSPISGHRSVSWYQQTPGQGLQFLFEYFSETQRNKGNFPGRFSGRQFSNSRSEMNVSTLELGDSALYLCASSLDWGTGNTIYFGEGSWLTVV.

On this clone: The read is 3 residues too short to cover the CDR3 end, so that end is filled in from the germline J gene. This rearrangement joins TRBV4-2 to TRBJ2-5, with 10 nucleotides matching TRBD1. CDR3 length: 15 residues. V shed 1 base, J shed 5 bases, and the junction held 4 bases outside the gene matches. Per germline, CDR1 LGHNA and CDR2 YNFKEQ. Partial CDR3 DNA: TGTGCCAGCAGCCAAGGGGGACAGGGGCTCGAGACC. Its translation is CASSQGGQGLET. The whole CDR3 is CASSQGGQGLETQYF.

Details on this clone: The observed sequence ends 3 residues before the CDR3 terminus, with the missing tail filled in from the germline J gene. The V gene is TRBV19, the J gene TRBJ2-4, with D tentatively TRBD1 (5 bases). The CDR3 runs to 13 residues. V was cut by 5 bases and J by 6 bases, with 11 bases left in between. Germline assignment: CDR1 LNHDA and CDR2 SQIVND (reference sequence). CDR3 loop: CASSLAGSNIQYF. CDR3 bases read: TGTGCCAGTAGTTTGGCAGGGTCAAACATT. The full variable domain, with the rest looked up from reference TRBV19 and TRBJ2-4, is DGGITQSPKYLFRKEGQNVTLSCEQNLNHDAMYWYRQDPGQGLRLIYYSQIVNDFQKGDIAEGYSVSREKKESFPLTVTSAQKNPTAFYLCASSLAGSNIQYFGAGTRLSVL.

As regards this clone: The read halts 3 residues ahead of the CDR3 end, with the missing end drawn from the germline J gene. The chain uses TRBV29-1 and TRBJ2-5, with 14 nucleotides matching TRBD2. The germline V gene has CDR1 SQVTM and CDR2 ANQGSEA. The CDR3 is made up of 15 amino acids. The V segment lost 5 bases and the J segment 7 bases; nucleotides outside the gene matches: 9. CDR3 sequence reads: CSVRGTSGGIMTQYF. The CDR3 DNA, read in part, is TGCAGCGTTAGGGGGACTAGCGGGGGTATCATGACC.

The DNA read from the CDR3 is TGTGCCAGCAGCCACGACTCCAGCTCCTATAATTCACCC. Amino acids: CASSHDSSSYNSP. The whole CDR3 protein reads CASSHDSSSYNSPLHF. This chain connects TRBV14 to TRBJ1-6, with D unresolved. Read coverage stops 3 residues before the CDR3 terminus; the germline J gene supplies the remainder. The germline V gene has CDR1 SGHDN and CDR2 FVKESK. Trimming pared 3 bases from V and 0 bases from J, leaving 9 bases between. The CDR3 has 16 residues.

The CDR3 loop is CASSKLAGPQETQYF. The CDR3 DNA, read in part, is TGTGCCAGCAGCAAACTAGCGGGGCCACAAGAGACC. The chain uses TRBV9 and TRBJ2-5; TRBD2 agrees at 10 bases. The CDR3 end falls 3 residues outside the read, so it is completed with the germline J gene. The CDR3 covers 15 residues. Per the germline V gene, CDR1 is SGDLS and CDR2 is YYNGEE. The V segment lost 4 bases and the J segment 2 bases; nucleotides outside the gene matches: 5.

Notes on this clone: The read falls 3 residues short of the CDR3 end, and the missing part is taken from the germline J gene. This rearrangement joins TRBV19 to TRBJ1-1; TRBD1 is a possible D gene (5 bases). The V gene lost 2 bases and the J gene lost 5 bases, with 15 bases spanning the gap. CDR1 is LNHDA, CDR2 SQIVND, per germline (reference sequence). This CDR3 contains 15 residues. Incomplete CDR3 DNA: TGTGCCAGTAGTATACCCCTGGGGGGGTTTACTGAA. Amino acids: CASSIPLGGFTE. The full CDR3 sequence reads CASSIPLGGFTEAFF.

CDR3 DNA, as far as it was read: TGCAGTGCCCCGCCCGGGGGGAGAGAGACC. Amino acid sequence: CSAPPGGRET. The full-length CDR3 reads as CSAPPGGRETQYF. The rearrangement uses TRBV20-1 and TRBJ2-5, with 7 bases lining up with TRBD2. Read sequence stops 3 residues before the CDR3 end, and the germline J gene provides the missing end. CDR1 is DFQATT and CDR2 is SNEGSKA in the germline V gene (reference sequence). The CDR3 contains 13 residues. V shed 6 bases and J 4 bases; nucleotides not matched to a gene: 8.

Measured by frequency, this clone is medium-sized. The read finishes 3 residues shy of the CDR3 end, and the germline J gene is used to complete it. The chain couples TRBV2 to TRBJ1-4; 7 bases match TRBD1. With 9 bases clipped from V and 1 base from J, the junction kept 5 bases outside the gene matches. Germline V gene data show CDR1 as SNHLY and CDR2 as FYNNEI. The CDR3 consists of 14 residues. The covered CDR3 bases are TGTGCCAGTAACAGGGGTCAAACTAATGAAAAA. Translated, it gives CASNRGQTNEK. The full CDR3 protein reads CASNRGQTNEKLFF.

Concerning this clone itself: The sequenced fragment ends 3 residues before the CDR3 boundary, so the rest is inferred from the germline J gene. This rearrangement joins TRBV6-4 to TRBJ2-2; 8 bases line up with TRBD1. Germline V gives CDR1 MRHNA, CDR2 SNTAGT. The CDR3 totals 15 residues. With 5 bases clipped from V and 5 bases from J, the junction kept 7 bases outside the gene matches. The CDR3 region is CASSRGQGGTGELFF. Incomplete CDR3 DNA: TGTGCCAGCAGTCGTGGACAGGGAGGAACCGGGGAG.

The part of the CDR3 DNA that was read is TGTGCCAGTAGTATGAGGGGGGGCATCGATACG. Translation gives CASSMRGGIDT. The CDR3 reads in full as CASSMRGGIDTQYF. The chain carries TRBV19 and TRBJ2-3; D might be TRBD2 (7 bases). The CDR3 goes on 3 residues after the read ends, and that part is filled in from the germline J gene. The ends were cut back, 3 bases at V and 6 bases at J, with 13 bases in the middle. The CDR3 has 14 residues. Per the germline V gene, CDR1 is LNHDA and CDR2 is SQIVND (reference sequence).

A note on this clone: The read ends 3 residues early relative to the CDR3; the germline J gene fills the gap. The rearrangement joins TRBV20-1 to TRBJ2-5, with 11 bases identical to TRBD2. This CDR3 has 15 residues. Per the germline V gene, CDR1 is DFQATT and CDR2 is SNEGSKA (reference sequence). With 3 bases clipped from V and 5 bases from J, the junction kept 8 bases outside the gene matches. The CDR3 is CSARLSGGAAETQYF. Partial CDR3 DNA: TGCAGTGCTAGGCTTAGCGGGGGGGCCGCTGAGACC.

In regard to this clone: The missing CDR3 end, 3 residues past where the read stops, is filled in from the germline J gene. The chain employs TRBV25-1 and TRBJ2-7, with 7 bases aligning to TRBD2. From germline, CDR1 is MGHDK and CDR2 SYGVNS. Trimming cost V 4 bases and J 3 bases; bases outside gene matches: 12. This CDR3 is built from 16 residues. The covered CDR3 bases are TGTGCCAGCAGTGTGCGGGGAGGGGATTTTGGCTACGAG. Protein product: CASSVRGGDFGYE. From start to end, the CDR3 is CASSVRGGDFGYEQYF.

CDR3: CASSESSTRGKETQYF. Partial CDR3 DNA: TGTGCCAGCAGTGAAAGCAGTACACGGGGGAAAGAGACC. The J gene is TRBJ2-5, the V gene TRBV6-1; D might be TRBD2 (6 bases). The read falls 3 residues short of the CDR3 end, and the missing part is taken from the germline J gene. Looked up from germline, CDR1 is MNHNS and CDR2 is SASEGT. The CDR3 has 16 residues. Trimming left V 2 bases short and J 3 bases short, with 16 bases between.

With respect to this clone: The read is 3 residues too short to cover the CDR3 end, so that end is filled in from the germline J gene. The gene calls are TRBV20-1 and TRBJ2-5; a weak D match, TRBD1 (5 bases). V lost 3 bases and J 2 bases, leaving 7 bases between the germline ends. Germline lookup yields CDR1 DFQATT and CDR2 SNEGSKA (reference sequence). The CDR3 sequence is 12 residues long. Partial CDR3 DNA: TGCAGTGCTAGCAGGGTACAAGAGACC. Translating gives CSASRVQET. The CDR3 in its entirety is CSASRVQETQYF.